This T cell receptor (beta chain) emerged from a study of T cell repertoires in cytomegalovirus infection. Using its own MiXCR run on the reads, TCRdb lists one record per CDR3 protein. The sample carries around 630,000 distinct CDR3 sequences, 20% to 30% recorded once. This clonotype was found many times. The CDR3 contains 13 residues. Germline CDR1 SGHTA, CDR2 FQGNSA. This receptor was obtained from a human donor in good health (CMV status not recorded). Some clones in this sample may be carry-over from other donors' samples. The rearrangement links TRBV7-2 to TRBJ2-3, with TRBD1 identical over 8 bases. Sequenced material: CD8+ T cells from PBMCs. CDR3 residues: CAVRDRYTDTQYF. The DNA of the CDR3 is TGTGCAGTCCGGGACAGGTACACAGATACGCAGTATTTT.